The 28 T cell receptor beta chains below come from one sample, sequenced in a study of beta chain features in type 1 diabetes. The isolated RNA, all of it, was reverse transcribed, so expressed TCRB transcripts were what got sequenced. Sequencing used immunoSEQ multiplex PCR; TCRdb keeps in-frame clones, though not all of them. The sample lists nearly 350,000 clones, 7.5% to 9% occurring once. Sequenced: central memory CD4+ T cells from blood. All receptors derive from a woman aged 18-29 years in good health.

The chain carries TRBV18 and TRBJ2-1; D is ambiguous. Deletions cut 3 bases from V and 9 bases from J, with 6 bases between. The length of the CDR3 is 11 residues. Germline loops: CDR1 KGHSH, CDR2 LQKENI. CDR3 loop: CASSPEVEQFF. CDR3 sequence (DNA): TGTGCCAGCTCACCCGAGGTTGAGCAGTTCTTC.

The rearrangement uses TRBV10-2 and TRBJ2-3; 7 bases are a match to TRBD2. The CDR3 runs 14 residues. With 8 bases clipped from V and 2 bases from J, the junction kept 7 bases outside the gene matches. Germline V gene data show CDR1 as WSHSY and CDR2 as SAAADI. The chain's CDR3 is CASRTSAHTDTQYF. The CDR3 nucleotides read TGCGCCAGCCGAACTAGCGCCCACACAGATACGCAGTATTTT.

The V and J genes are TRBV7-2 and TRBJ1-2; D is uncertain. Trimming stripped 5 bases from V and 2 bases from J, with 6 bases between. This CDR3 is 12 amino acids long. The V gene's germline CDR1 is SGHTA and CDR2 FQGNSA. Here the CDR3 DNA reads TGTGCCAGCAGCGCCACCAACTATGGCTACACCTTC. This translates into CASSATNYGYTF.

For the CDR3, the DNA is TGCGCCAGCAGCCAAGGAGGCGGCTATGGCTACACCTTC. This translates into CASSQGGGYGYTF. This rearrangement joins TRBV4-3 to TRBJ1-2; D unclear. Between the trimmed V and J ends, which lost 1 base and 4 bases, there was a span of 7 bases. The germline CDR1 and CDR2 sequences are LGHNA and YSLEER. This CDR3 spans 13 amino acids.

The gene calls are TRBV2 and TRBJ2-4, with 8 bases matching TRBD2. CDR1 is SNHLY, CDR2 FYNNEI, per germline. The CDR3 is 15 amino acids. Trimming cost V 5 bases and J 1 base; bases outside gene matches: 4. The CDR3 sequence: CASSTGTSAKNIQYF. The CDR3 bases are TGTGCCAGCAGTACCGGGACTAGTGCCAAAAACATTCAGTACTTC.

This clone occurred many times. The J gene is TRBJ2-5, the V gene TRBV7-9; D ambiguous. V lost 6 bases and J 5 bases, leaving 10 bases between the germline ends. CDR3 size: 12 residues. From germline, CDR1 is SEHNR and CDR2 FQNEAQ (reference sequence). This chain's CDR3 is CASRGIVETQYF. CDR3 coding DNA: TGTGCCAGCAGGGGTATTGTGGAGACCCAGTACTTC.

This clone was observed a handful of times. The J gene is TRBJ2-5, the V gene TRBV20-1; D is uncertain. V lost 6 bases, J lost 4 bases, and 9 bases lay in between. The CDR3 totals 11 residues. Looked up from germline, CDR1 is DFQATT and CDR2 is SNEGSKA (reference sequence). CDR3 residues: CSAGPPETQYF. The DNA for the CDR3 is TGCAGTGCCGGGCCCCCAGAGACCCAGTACTTC.

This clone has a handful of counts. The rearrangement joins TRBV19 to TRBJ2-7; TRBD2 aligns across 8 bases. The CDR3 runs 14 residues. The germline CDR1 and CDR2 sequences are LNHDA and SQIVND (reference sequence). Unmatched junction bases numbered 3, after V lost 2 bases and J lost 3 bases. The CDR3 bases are TGTGCCAGTAGTATACGACTAGCGAGCTACGAGCAGTACTTC. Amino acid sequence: CASSIRLASYEQYF.

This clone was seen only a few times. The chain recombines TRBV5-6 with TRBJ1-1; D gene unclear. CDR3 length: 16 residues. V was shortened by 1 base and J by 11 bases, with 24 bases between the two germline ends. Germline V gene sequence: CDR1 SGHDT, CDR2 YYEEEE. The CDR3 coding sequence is TGTGCCAGCAGCTTGTTTGCACTGTCGACGACGGCGTGGGCTTTCTTT. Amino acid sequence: CASSLFALSTTAWAFF.

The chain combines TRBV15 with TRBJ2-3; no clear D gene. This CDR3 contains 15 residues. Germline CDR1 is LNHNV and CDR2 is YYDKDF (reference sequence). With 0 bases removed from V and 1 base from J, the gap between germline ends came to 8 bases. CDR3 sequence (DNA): TGTGCCACCAGCAGAGATGTCGCAGGCACAGATACGCAGTATTTT. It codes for CATSRDVAGTDTQYF.

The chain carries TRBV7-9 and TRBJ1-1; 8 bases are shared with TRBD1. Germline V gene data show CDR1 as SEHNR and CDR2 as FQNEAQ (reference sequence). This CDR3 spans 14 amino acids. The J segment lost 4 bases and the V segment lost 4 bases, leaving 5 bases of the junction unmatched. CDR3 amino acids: CASSSATGGTEAFF. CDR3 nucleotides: TGTGCCAGCAGCTCAGCCACAGGGGGCACTGAAGCTTTCTTT.

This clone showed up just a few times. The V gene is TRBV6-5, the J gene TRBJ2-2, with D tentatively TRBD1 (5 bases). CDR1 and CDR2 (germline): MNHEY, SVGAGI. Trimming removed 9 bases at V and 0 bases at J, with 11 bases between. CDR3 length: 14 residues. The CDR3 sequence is CASISRANTGELFF. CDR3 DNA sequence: TGTGCCAGTATAAGCAGGGCGAACACCGGGGAGCTGTTTTTT.

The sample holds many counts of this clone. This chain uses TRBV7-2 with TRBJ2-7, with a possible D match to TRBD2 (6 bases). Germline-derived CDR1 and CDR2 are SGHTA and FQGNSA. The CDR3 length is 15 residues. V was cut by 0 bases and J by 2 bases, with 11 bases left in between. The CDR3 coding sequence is TGTGCCAGCAGCTTAGCGGGGGGAATCGCCTACGAGCAGTACTTC. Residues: CASSLAGGIAYEQYF.

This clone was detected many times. The CDR3 protein is CASSQRTGAGTEAFF. CDR3 DNA: TGCGCCAGCAGCCAAAGGACAGGGGCAGGAACTGAAGCTTTCTTT. The chain is built from TRBV4-3 and TRBJ1-1; 9 positions agree with TRBD1. The V and J ends lost 2 bases and 5 bases, in that order; junction bases with no gene match: 6. The V gene's germline CDR1 is LGHNA and CDR2 YSLEER. This CDR3 has 15 residues.

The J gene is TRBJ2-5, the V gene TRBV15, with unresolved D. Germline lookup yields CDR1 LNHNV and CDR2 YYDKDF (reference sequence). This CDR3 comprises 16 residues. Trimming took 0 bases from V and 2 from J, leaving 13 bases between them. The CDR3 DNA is TGTGCCACCAGCAGAGATTTAGCCCGAAAGCAAGAGACCCAGTACTTC. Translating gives CATSRDLARKQETQYF. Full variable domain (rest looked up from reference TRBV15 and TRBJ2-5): DAMVIQNPRYQVTQFGKPVTLSCSQTLNHNVMYWYQQKSSQAPKLLFHYYDKDFNNEADTPDNFQSRRPNTSFCFLDIRSPGLGDTAMYLCATSRDLARKQETQYFGPGTRLLVL.

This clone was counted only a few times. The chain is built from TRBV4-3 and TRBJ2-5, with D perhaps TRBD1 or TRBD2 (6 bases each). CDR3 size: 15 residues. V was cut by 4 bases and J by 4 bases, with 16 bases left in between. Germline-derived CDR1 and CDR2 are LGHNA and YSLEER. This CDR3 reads CASSPQLGGGETQYF. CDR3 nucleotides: TGCGCCAGCAGCCCTCAGTTAGGGGGAGGAGAGACCCAGTACTTC.

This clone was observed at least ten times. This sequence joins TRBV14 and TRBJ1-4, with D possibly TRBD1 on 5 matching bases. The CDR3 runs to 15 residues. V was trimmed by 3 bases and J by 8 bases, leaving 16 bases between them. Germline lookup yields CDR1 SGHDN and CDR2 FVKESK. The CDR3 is CASSQQQDVFEKLFF. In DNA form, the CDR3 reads TGTGCCAGCAGCCAGCAACAGGATGTGTTCGAAAAACTGTTTTTT.

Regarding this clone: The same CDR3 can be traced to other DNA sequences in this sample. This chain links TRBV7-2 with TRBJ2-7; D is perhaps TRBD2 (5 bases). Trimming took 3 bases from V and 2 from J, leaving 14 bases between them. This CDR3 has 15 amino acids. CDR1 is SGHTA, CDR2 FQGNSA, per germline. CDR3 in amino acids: CASSLGGGRTYEQYF. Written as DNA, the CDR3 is TGTGCCAGCAGCTTGGGCGGAGGCCGAACCTACGAGCAGTACTTC.

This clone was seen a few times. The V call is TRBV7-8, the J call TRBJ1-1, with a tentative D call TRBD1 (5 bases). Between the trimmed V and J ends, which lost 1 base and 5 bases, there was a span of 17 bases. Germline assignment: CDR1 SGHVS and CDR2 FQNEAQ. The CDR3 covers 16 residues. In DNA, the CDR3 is TGTGCCAGCAGCTTAGTGGCAGGGAATAGATGGACTGAAGCTTTCTTT. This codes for CASSLVAGNRWTEAFF.

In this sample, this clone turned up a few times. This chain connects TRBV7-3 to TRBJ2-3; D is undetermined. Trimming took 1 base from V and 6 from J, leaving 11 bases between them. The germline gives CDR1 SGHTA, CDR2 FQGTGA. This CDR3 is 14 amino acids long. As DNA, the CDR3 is TGTGCCAGCAGCTTAATGTCCACCCACGATACGCAGTATTTT. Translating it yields CASSLMSTHDTQYF.

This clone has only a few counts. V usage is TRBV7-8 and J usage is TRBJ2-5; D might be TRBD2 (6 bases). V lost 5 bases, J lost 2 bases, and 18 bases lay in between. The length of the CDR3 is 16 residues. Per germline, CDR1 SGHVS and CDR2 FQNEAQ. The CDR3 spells CASSPVWGVLQETQYF. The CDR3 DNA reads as TGTGCCAGCAGCCCAGTATGGGGGGTCTTACAAGAGACCCAGTACTTC. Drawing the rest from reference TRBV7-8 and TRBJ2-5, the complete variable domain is GAGVSQSPRYKVAKRGQDVALRCDPISGHVSLFWYQQALGQGPEFLTYFQNEAQLDKSGLPSDRFFAERPEGSVSTLKIQRTQQEDSAVYLCASSPVWGVLQETQYFGPGTRLLVL.

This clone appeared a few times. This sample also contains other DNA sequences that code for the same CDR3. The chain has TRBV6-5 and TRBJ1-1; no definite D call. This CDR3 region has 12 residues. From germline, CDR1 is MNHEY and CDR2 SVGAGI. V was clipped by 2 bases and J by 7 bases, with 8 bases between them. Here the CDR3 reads CASSYAGLEAFF. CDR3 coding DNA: TGTGCCAGCAGTTACGCAGGCCTTGAAGCTTTCTTT.

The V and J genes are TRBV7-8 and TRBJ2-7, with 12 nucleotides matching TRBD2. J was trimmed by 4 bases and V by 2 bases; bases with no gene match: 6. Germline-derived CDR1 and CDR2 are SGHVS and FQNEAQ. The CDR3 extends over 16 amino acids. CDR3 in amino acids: CASSLQTSGRGYEQYF. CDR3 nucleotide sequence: TGTGCCAGCAGCTTACAGACTAGCGGGAGAGGGTACGAGCAGTACTTC.

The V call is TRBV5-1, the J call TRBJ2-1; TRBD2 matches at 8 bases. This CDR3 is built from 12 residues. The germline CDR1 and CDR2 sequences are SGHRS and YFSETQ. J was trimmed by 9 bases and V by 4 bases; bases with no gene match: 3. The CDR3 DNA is TGCGCCAGCAGCATAAGCGGGAGTGAGCAGTTCTTC. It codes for CASSISGSEQFF.

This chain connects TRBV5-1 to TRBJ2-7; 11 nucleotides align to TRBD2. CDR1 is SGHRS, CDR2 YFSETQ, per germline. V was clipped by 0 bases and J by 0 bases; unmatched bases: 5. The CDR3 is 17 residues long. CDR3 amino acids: CASSLGGLAVSSYEQYF. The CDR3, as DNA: TGCGCCAGCAGCTTGGGGGGACTAGCGGTCAGCTCCTACGAGCAGTACTTC.

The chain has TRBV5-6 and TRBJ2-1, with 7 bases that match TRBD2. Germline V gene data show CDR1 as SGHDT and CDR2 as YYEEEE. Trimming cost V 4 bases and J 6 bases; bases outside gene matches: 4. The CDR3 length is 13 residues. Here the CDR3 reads CASSGAGLNEQFF. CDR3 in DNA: TGTGCCAGCAGCGGAGCGGGACTCAATGAGCAGTTCTTC.

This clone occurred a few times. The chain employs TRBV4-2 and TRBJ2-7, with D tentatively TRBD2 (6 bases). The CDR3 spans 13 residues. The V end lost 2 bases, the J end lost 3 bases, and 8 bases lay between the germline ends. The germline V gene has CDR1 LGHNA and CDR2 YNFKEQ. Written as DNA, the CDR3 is TGTGCCAGCAGCCAACCGACTAGCTACGAGCAGTACTTC. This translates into CASSQPTSYEQYF.

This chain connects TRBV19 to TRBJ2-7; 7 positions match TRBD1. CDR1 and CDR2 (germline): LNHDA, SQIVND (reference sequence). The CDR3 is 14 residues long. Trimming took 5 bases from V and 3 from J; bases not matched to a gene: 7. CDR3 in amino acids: CASSRGDSFYEQYF. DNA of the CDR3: TGTGCCAGTAGTCGTGGGGACAGTTTCTACGAGCAGTACTTC.